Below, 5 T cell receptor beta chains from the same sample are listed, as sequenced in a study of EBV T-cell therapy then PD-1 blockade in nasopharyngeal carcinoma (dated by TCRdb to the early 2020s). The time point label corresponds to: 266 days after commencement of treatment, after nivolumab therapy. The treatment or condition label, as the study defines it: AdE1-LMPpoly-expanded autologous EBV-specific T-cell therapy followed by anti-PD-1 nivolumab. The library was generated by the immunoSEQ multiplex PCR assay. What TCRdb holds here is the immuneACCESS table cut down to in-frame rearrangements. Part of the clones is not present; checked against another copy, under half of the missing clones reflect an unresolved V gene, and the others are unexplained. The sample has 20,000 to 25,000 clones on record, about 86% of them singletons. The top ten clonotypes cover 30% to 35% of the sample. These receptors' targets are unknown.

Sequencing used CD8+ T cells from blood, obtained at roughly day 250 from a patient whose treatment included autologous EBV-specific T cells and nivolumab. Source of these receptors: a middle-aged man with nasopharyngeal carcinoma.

CDR3 sequence: CASSPQRGLAEGDTQYF. In nucleotides, the CDR3 is TGTGCCAGCAGCCCGCAACGAGGACTAGCGGAGGGAGATACGCAGTATTTT. The J gene is TRBJ2-3, the V gene TRBV7-9; 10 bases match TRBD2. There are 17 residues in the CDR3. The germline V gene encodes CDR1 SEHNR and CDR2 FQNEAQ (reference sequence). After removal of 5 bases from V and 5 bases from J, the junction contained 13 bases not matched to a gene.

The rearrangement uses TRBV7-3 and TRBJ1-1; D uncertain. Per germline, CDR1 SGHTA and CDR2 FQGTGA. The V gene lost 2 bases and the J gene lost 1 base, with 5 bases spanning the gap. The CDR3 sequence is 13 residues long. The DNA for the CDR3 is TGTGCCAGCAGCTTAGTCGAGAACACTGAAGCTTTCTTT. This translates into CASSLVENTEAFF.

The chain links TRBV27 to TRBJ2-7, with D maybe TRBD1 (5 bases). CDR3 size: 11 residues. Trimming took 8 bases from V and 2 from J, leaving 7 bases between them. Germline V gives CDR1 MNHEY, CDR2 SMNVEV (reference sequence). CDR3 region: CASEGAYEQYF. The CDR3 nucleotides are TGTGCCAGCGAAGGGGCCTACGAGCAGTACTTC.

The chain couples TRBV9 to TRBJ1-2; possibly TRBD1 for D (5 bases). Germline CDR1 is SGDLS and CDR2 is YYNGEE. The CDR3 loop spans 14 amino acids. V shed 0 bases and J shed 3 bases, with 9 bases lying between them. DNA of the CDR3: TGTGCCAGCAGCGTAGGGTGGGGCGACTATGGCTACACCTTC. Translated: CASSVGWGDYGYTF.

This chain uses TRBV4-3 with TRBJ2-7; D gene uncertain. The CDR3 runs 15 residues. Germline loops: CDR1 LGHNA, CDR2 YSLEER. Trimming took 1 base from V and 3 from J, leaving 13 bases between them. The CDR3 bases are TGCGCCAGCAGCCAAGCGCCGGGCCTACTCTACGAGCAGTACTTC. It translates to CASSQAPGLLYEQYF.